Presented here are 9 T cell receptor beta chains from one specimen sequenced in a study of blood T cells in healthy people across ages. It was with a sample-barcoded 5' primer and a J-beta primer mix that a second PCR of about 6 to 12 cycles was run. TCRdb redid the calling of the 5' RACE reads with MiXCR, one entry per CDR3 protein. The sample carries approximately 400,000 distinct CDR3 sequences, approximately 47% recorded once. Sequences were obtained from blood. These receptors were obtained from a man aged 55 to 70 in good health.

The sample holds a few counts of this clonotype. The rearrangement uses TRBV6-2 or TRBV6-3 and TRBJ1-5; 7 nucleotides align to TRBD1. Germline CDR1 MNHEY, CDR2 SVGEGT. The CDR3 extends over 20 amino acids. The trim removed 6 bases at V and 5 bases at J, leaving 25 bases unmatched. This CDR3 reads CASSPDPRQGRARGHQPQHF. The CDR3 nucleotides read TGTGCCAGCAGCCCCGACCCACGACAGGGCCGGGCCAGGGGCCATCAGCCCCAGCATTTT.

The chain links TRBV20-1 to TRBJ2-1; D remains unclear. The V end lost 0 bases, the J end lost 9 bases, and 15 bases lay between the germline ends. Germline lookup yields CDR1 DFQATT and CDR2 SNEGSKA (reference sequence). CDR3 length equals 14 residues. The chain's CDR3 is CSARDGSDLAEQFF. The CDR3 coding sequence is TGCAGTGCTAGAGATGGATCCGATTTGGCTGAGCAGTTCTTC.

The table lists this clonotype with many counts. This chain links TRBV4-2 with TRBJ2-6, with 9 bases aligning to TRBD2. Trimming at V came to 4 bases and at J to 2 bases, leaving 9 bases not matched to a gene. Germline CDR1 LGHNA, CDR2 YNFKEQ. The CDR3 has 18 amino acids. CDR3 in DNA: TGTGCCAGCAGCCTCTTTAGCGGGAGAGTTCCTGGGGCCAACGTCCTGACTTTC. It yields the protein CASSLFSGRVPGANVLTF.

The rearrangement joins TRBV30 to TRBJ1-6, with D perhaps matching TRBD1 (5 bases). The CDR3 is 12 residues long. The germline V gene has CDR1 GTSNPN and CDR2 SVGIG (reference sequence). V was cut by 5 bases and J by 15 bases, with 17 bases left in between. The CDR3 loop reads CAWSGLGRILHF. CDR3 bases: TGTGCCTGGTCAGGGCTGGGAAGAATCCTCCACTTT.

In its sample, this clonotype was seen a few times. V and J are TRBV29-1 and TRBJ1-4; the D gene is possibly TRBD1 (5 bases). Per germline, CDR1 SQVTM and CDR2 ANQGSEA. Trimming took 7 bases from V and 4 from J, leaving 13 bases between them. The CDR3 consists of 13 residues. The DNA of the CDR3 is TGCAGCGCCGGGGGGACCGATAATGAAAAACTGTTTTTT. It codes for CSAGGTDNEKLFF.

The chain carries TRBV19 and TRBJ1-2; tentative D call: TRBD1 (5 bases). The CDR3 covers 15 residues. Trimming left V 6 bases short and J 3 bases short, with 17 bases between. Germline CDR1 is LNHDA and CDR2 is SQIVND (reference sequence). The CDR3 region is CASRGRARIHYGYTF. The CDR3 nucleotides read TGTGCCAGTAGAGGCAGGGCCCGAATCCACTATGGCTACACCTTC. The variable domain in full, with the rest retrieved from reference TRBV19 and TRBJ1-2, is DGGITQSPKYLFRKEGQNVTLSCEQNLNHDAMYWYRQDPGQGLRLIYYSQIVNDFQKGDIAEGYSVSREKKESFPLTVTSAQKNPTAFYLCASRGRARIHYGYTFGSGTRLTVV.

This chain uses TRBV5-1 with TRBJ2-1; D is perhaps TRBD1 (6 bases). The V end was cut by 4 bases, the J end by 3 bases, with 8 bases between. Germline assignment: CDR1 SGHRS and CDR2 YFSETQ. The CDR3 covers 13 residues. The CDR3 loop reads CASSAQGYNEQFF. CDR3 DNA: TGCGCCAGCAGCGCACAGGGCTACAATGAGCAGTTCTTC.

This clonotype was counted at least ten times. V gene TRBV29-1 combines with J gene TRBJ1-2; 7 bases are a match to TRBD1. Germline trimming cut 3 bases from V and 4 bases from J; bases unmatched to any gene: 8. This CDR3 has 14 residues. Germline assignment: CDR1 SQVTM and CDR2 ANQGSEA. Written as DNA, the CDR3 is TGCAGCGTTGACCCCAGACAGGGAACCTATGGCTACACCTTC. Translating gives CSVDPRQGTYGYTF.

This clonotype has a single count. In DNA form, the CDR3 reads TGTGCCAGCTTCAGGCGGGGGGGGAACAATGAGCAGTTCTTC. This sequence encodes CASFRRGGNNEQFF. The chain employs TRBV28 and TRBJ2-1; 9 bases are a match to TRBD2. The CDR3 totals 14 residues. Per germline, CDR1 MDHEN and CDR2 SYDVKM. J gave up 5 bases and V 8 bases, and 7 bases lay outside the gene matches.